A single sample is the source of the 5 T cell receptor beta chains below, sequenced in a study of a mutant IDH1 vaccine in newly diagnosed glioma. Generated by immunoSEQ multiplex PCR, the TCRdb table keeps only in-frame clones and is missing some. The top ten clones hold under 6% of a sample with about 42,000 clones, around 83% of them seen once. Their cognate antigens are unknown. This sample's time point: week 35, safety follow-up. Every vaccination contained 300 ug of the mutant IDH1 20-mer peptide and was paired with topical imiquimod. Here the sequenced sample was PBMCs, taken from a glioma patient whose treatment included an IDH1 peptide vaccine. The receptors were gathered from a woman aged 50 to 60 with glioma.

Only a few counts were recorded for this clone. CDR3 in amino acids: CASSLDRGDFYSNQPQHF. As DNA, the CDR3 is TGTGCCAGCAGCCTCGACAGGGGAGACTTCTATAGCAATCAGCCCCAGCATTTT. This chain joins TRBV4-2 and TRBJ1-5, with 8 positions matching TRBD1. CDR1 and CDR2 from the germline V gene are LGHNA and YNFKEQ. The ends lost 4 bases at V and 0 bases at J; junction bases unmatched: 11. This CDR3 has 18 residues.

This chain joins TRBV5-1 and TRBJ1-2; 8 bases fit TRBD1. Germline CDR1 SGHRS, CDR2 YFSETQ. The CDR3 has 14 amino acids. V was clipped by 4 bases and J by 1 base; unmatched bases: 3. The DNA for the CDR3 is TGCGCCAGCAGCACGGACAGGGTTAACTATGGCTACACCTTC. Protein sequence: CASSTDRVNYGYTF.

The chain uses TRBV19 and TRBJ1-1; 7 positions match TRBD1. The CDR3 is 16 amino acids. Per the germline V gene, CDR1 is LNHDA and CDR2 is SQIVND (reference sequence). V gave up 5 bases and J gave up 3 bases; unmatched junction bases: 12. The CDR3 loop reads CASSRHGRGLDTEAFF. The CDR3 region has the DNA TGTGCCAGTAGTCGTCATGGTAGGGGGCTCGACACTGAAGCTTTCTTT.

V is TRBV5-4 and J is TRBJ1-1; tentative D call: TRBD1 (5 bases). CDR1 and CDR2 (germline): SGHNT, YYREEE (reference sequence). V lost 3 bases, J lost 0 bases, and 12 bases lay in between. The CDR3 extends over 15 amino acids. The CDR3 DNA reads TGTGCCAGCAGCTACAGACAGCCCATGAACACTGAAGCTTTCTTT. This gives the protein CASSYRQPMNTEAFF.

This clone appeared a single time. The J gene is TRBJ1-1, the V gene TRBV27; 11 positions agree with TRBD1. The CDR3 loop spans 15 amino acids. The germline V gene has CDR1 MNHEY and CDR2 SMNVEV (reference sequence). Trimming took 4 bases from V and 4 from J; bases not matched to a gene: 5. The CDR3 bases are TGTGCCAGCAGTTCCTATGGGACAGGGGGCACTGAAGCTTTCTTT. Translated: CASSSYGTGGTEAFF.